The clone carrying this T cell receptor (beta chain) occurred many times. The antigen is unknown. These data belong to a study of read filtering for tumor transcriptome and immune sequencing. General study results and limits: Single-read clonotypes: about 83% of IR-seq clonotypes (around 3.5% of reads), around three quarters of RNA-seq clonotypes (44.6% of reads).

The CDR3 runs 13 residues. V gave up 4 bases and J gave up 5 bases, with 11 bases separating them. From germline, CDR1 is ENHRY and CDR2 SYGVKD. Molecular barcoded adaptors covering alpha/delta and beta/gamma chains were used on 400 ng RNA. TCRdb passed the reads through MiXCR, listing each CDR3 protein once. The table includes fewer than 100,000 distinct CDR3 sequences, approximately 13% detected once. The chain carries TRBV10-3 and TRBJ2-5, with a tentative D call TRBD2 (6 bases). The receptor's source is a donor over 35 with multiple myeloma. The sequenced material came from a population of CD138-negative cells sorted from bone marrow. CDR3 residues: CAISVQGGETQYF. As DNA, the CDR3 is TGTGCCATCAGTGTTCAGGGAGGCGAGACCCAGTACTTC.